The rows below give T cell receptor beta chains drawn from one sample of a study of blood T cell repertoires in COVID-19. Libraries were prepared by immunoSEQ multiplex PCR; TCRdb keeps only in-frame clonotypes and omits some of them. The table includes tens of thousands of clones, less than 90% detected once. The sequenced sample consisted of peripheral blood. The receptors here all came from a man in his 70s with acute or convalescent COVID-19. CDR3s include the opening cysteine and the closing phenylalanine or tryptophan. A D gene is named only where the DNA matches it firmly. Clone size is given for some rows only: seen once, a few or many times, or a class if the clone is expanded.

CDR3	DNA	size	D	V	J
CASSSSPTGELFF	TGTGCCAGCAGCTCATCCCCCACCGGGGAGCTGTTTTTT	.	.	TRBV5-4	TRBJ2-2
CASSYGRDITLGYGYTF	TGTGCCAGCAGTTACGGCAGGGACATCACCCTGGGCTATGGCTACACCTTC	.	.	TRBV6-2/TRBV6-3	TRBJ1-2
CASSLQGAGQPQHF	TGCGCCAGCAGCTTACAGGGGGCAGGACAGCCCCAGCATTTT	.	TRBD1	TRBV5-1	TRBJ1-5
CASSQVNGYEQYF	TGTGCCAGCAGCCAAGTCAACGGTTACGAGCAGTACTTC	.	.	TRBV3-1/TRBV3-2	TRBJ2-7
CASSYGTGQETQYF	TGCGCCAGCAGCTACGGGACAGGTCAAGAGACCCAGTACTTC	.	TRBD1	TRBV5-1	TRBJ2-5
CASSRQVQPQHF	TGTGCCAGCAGTCGACAGGTTCAGCCCCAGCATTTT	.	.	TRBV12-3/TRBV12-4	TRBJ1-5
CASSFTSGNYGYTF	TGTGCCAGCAGTTTTACCTCCGGGAACTATGGCTACACCTTC	.	.	TRBV7-2	TRBJ1-2
CASSPGLAGGTDTQYF	TGTGCCAGCAGTCCCGGACTAGCGGGCGGCACAGATACGCAGTATTTT	.	TRBD2	TRBV9	TRBJ2-3
CASTFRGGVTEAFF	TGTGCCAGCACATTTCGAGGGGGCGTCACTGAAGCTTTCTTT	.	TRBD1	TRBV7-9	TRBJ1-1
CASSPLGTANEKLFF	TGTGCCAGCTCACCACTCGGGACAGCTAATGAAAAACTGTTTTTT	.	TRBD1	TRBV18	TRBJ1-4
CASNSQGGDTGELFF	TGCGCCAGCAACTCACAGGGGGGGGACACCGGGGAGCTGTTTTTT	.	.	TRBV10-2	TRBJ2-2
CASSPTRDRVPYEQYF	TGTGCCAGCAGCCCAACCCGGGACAGGGTCCCATACGAGCAGTACTTC	.	TRBD1	TRBV16	TRBJ2-7
CASSLRVPPLHF	TGTGCCAGCAGCCTCAGGGTTCCACCCCTCCACTTT	.	.	TRBV3-1/TRBV3-2	TRBJ1-6
CASSLAAGGFGNTIYF	TGTGCCAGCAGCTTAGCGGCAGGGGGCTTTGGAAACACCATATATTTT	once	TRBD1	TRBV7-2	TRBJ1-3
CASSSYRQGRGREQYF	TGTGCCAGCAGTTCTTACCGACAGGGAAGGGGAAGGGAGCAGTACTTC	once	TRBD1	TRBV27	TRBJ2-7
CASRRGSSYEQYF	TGTGCCAGCAGAAGGGGCAGCTCCTACGAGCAGTACTTC	.	.	TRBV12-3/TRBV12-4	TRBJ2-7
CASSPGGGNQPQHF	TGTGCCAGCAGCCCGGGTGGGGGGAATCAGCCCCAGCATTTT	.	.	TRBV3-1/TRBV3-2	TRBJ1-5
CASSLVGTGADTQYF	TGTGCCAGCAGTTTGGTCGGGACAGGGGCAGATACGCAGTATTTT	.	TRBD1	TRBV28	TRBJ2-3
CASSLVRGPQHF	TGTGCCAGCAGCTTAGTCCGGGGGCCCCAGCATTTT	.	.	TRBV7-9	TRBJ1-5
CASSDGLGKLFF	TGTGCCAGCAGTGATGGACTGGGAAAACTGTTTTTT	.	.	TRBV25-1	TRBJ1-4
CASSTLGPYYNEQFF	TGTGCCAGCAGCACTCTAGGCCCTTACTACAATGAGCAGTTCTTC	.	.	TRBV6-6	TRBJ2-1
CASSQEAGGPGNEQFF	TGCGCCAGCAGCCAAGAAGCGGGAGGGCCGGGGAATGAGCAGTTCTTC	.	TRBD2	TRBV4-3	TRBJ2-1
CASSSNGQYSNQPQHF	TGTGCCAGCAGTTCTAACGGACAATATAGCAATCAGCCCCAGCATTTT	.	.	TRBV6-5	TRBJ1-5
CATRGGRTEAFF	TGTGCCACCAGGGGCGGGCGGACTGAAGCTTTCTTT	.	.	TRBV24-1	TRBJ1-1
CASSSDITQGGTDTQYF	TGTGCCAGCAGCTCGGACATTACCCAGGGCGGCACAGATACGCAGTATTTT	.	.	TRBV11-2	TRBJ2-3
CASSSPAGGGYEQYF	TGTGCCAGCAGTTCCCCAGCCGGCGGGGGTTACGAGCAGTACTTC	.	TRBD2	TRBV28	TRBJ2-7
CASSVGGGTSGNTIYF	TGTGCCAGCAGCGTAGGTGGAGGGACCTCTGGAAACACCATATATTTT	.	.	TRBV9	TRBJ1-3
CASSYGAGDTEAFF	TGTGCCAGCAGTTACGGGGCAGGGGACACTGAAGCTTTCTTT	.	.	TRBV6-5	TRBJ1-1
CASSPPGGGQNGYTF	TGTGCCAGCTCACCACCAGGGGGGGGCCAAAATGGCTACACCTTC	once	.	TRBV18	TRBJ1-2
CASSRDRGVLPLHF	TGCGCCAGCAGCCGGGACAGGGGGGTTTTACCCCTCCACTTT	.	TRBD1	TRBV5-1	TRBJ1-6
CASSIGGGAQDGYTF	TGTGCCAGCAGCATAGGGGGCGGGGCGCAGGATGGCTACACCTTC	few	TRBD1	TRBV7-2	TRBJ1-2
CASSLNAETEAFF	TGTGCCAGCAGTTTGAATGCCGAGACTGAAGCTTTCTTT	.	.	TRBV27	TRBJ1-1
CASSQGGRGGRETQYF	TGTGCCAGCAGCCAAGGAGGACGAGGGGGCAGGGAGACCCAGTACTTC	.	TRBD1	TRBV3-1/TRBV3-2	TRBJ2-5
CASSPGTGVEKLFF	TGTGCCAGCAGCCCAGGGACAGGGGTGGAAAAACTGTTTTTT	.	TRBD1	TRBV7-6	TRBJ1-4
CASSTRGSGRVSDNEQFF	TGTGCCAGCAGCACCCGTGGAAGCGGGAGGGTTTCTGACAATGAGCAGTTCTTC	.	TRBD2	TRBV7-2	TRBJ2-1
CSASKREDEQFF	TGCAGTGCTAGTAAGCGGGAGGATGAGCAGTTCTTC	medium-sized	TRBD2	TRBV20-1	TRBJ2-1
CAPRGGGGPQETQYF	TGTGCCCCCCGCGGAGGGGGGGGGCCCCAAGAGACCCAGTACTTC	medium-sized	.	TRBV9	TRBJ2-5
CASSPNSPAYEQYF	TGTGCCAGCTCACCGAACTCCCCCGCCTACGAGCAGTACTTC	.	.	TRBV18	TRBJ2-7
CASSRGITNEKLFF	TGTGCCAGCAGTAGGGGCATAACTAATGAAAAACTGTTTTTT	.	.	TRBV2	TRBJ1-4
CAISRDRLYGYTF	TGTGCCATCAGTAGGGACAGACTCTATGGCTACACCTTC	.	TRBD1	TRBV10-3	TRBJ1-2
CASSIVGTGRNQPQHF	TGTGCCAGTAGTATAGTGGGGACAGGGCGCAATCAGCCCCAGCATTTT	.	TRBD1	TRBV19	TRBJ1-5
CASSLGWDSSNYGYTF	TGTGCCAGCAGCTTAGGGTGGGACAGCTCTAACTATGGCTACACCTTC	.	TRBD1	TRBV7-9	TRBJ1-2
CASSPPSGTEAFF	TGTGCCAGCAGCCCCCCCTCCGGGACTGAAGCTTTCTTT	.	.	TRBV7-9	TRBJ1-1
CASRLPDGGFYVF	TGTGCCAGCAGACTCCCAGATGGGGGGTTCTACGTTTTT	once	.	TRBV28	TRBJ1-4
CASSYGGQEGDNEQFF	TGTGCCAGCAGTTACGGGGGACAGGAGGGGGACAATGAGCAGTTCTTC	once	TRBD1	TRBV6-6	TRBJ2-1
CASRGGRATDTQYF	TGTGCCAGCAGGGGCGGGAGGGCCACAGATACGCAGTATTTT	.	TRBD2	TRBV28	TRBJ2-3
CASTSRDRAYNEQFF	TGTGCCAGCACCTCTAGGGACAGGGCATACAATGAGCAGTTCTTC	.	TRBD1	TRBV27	TRBJ2-1
CASSETSGRYNEQFF	TGCGCCAGCAGCGAAACTAGCGGGCGATACAATGAGCAGTTCTTC	once	TRBD2	TRBV5-1	TRBJ2-1
CASSLMGADGYTF	TGTGCCAGCAGCTTGATGGGGGCTGATGGCTACACCTTC	.	.	TRBV7-2	TRBJ1-2
CASSPGLAGGPIRTDTQYF	TGTGCCAGCAGCCCTGGACTAGCGGGAGGGCCGATACGCACAGATACGCAGTATTTT	.	TRBD2	TRBV6-2/TRBV6-3	TRBJ2-3
CASSVGPTITGNQETQYF	TGTGCCAGCAGCGTAGGCCCAACGATAACAGGGAACCAAGAGACCCAGTACTTC	few	.	TRBV9	TRBJ2-5
CASNEAGRMNTGELFF	TGTGCCAGTAATGAAGCGGGAAGGATGAACACCGGGGAGCTGTTTTTT	.	TRBD2	TRBV19	TRBJ2-2